This T cell receptor (beta chain) originates from a study of CD8 T cells in Susac syndrome. From germline, CDR1 is SGHRS and CDR2 YFSETQ. This CDR3 region has 13 residues. The V end lost 4 bases, the J end lost 9 bases, and 13 bases lay between the germline ends. RNA totalling roughly 0.45 to 1 ug underwent reverse transcription with random hexamers. Using its own MiXCR run on the immunoSEQ multiplex PCR reads, TCRdb lists one record per CDR3 protein. The sample contains around 220,000 distinct CDR3 sequences, more than 85% of which appear only once. Source material: CD8+ T cells from PBMCs. The rearrangement joins TRBV5-1 to TRBJ2-2, with D possibly TRBD2 on 6 matching bases. The origin of this receptor is a human donor with multiple sclerosis. The CDR3 protein is CASSQAGRRELFF. CDR3 DNA sequence: TGCGCCAGCAGCCAGGCGGGGAGGCGGGAGCTGTTTTTT.